A selection of T cell receptor beta chains follows, all from one sample in a study of CD8+ T cells in alopecia areata. The data were produced by immunoSEQ multiplex PCR, yet TCRdb's version contains in-frame clones alone and is incomplete. The table lists some 150,000 clones, approximately 65% of them singletons, with more than 9.5% in the top ten. The starting material was CD8+ T cells sorted from blood, obtained at week 0. The source of these receptors is a human donor with alopecia areata. CDR3s include the opening cysteine and the closing phenylalanine or tryptophan. A D gene is named only where the DNA matches it firmly. Size is omitted from some rows. Given values are once, few, many or a class for expanded clones.

v_gene	d_gene	abundance	j_gene	CDR3nt	CDR3aa
TRBV29-1	TRBD2	NA	TRBJ2-1	TGCAGCGCCGGGACTAGCGGGGCCTACAATGAGCAGTTCTTC	CSAGTSGAYNEQFF
TRBV13	NA	few	TRBJ1-1	TGTGCCAGCAGCTTAGGAGGCAGAATGAACACTGAAGCTTTCTTT	CASSLGGRMNTEAFF
TRBV27	NA	NA	TRBJ2-7	TGTGCCAGCAGTTTATCGGCCAGAACCTACGAGCAGTACTTC	CASSLSARTYEQYF
TRBV29-1	NA	few	TRBJ2-1	TGCAGCGTACCTAGTGAAAATGAGCAGTTCTTC	CSVPSENEQFF
TRBV29-1	NA	NA	TRBJ2-5	TGCAGCGTTGTGTTGGCTCGGTACCAAGAGACCCAGTACTTC	CSVVLARYQETQYF
TRBV11-2	NA	NA	TRBJ2-7	TGTGCCAGCAGCTTGGCGGGGGCAAGGAACGAGCAGTACTTC	CASSLAGARNEQYF
TRBV6-5	NA	NA	TRBJ1-3	TGTGCCAGCAGTCCCGCCAGGGGTTGGGGAAACACCATATATTTT	CASSPARGWGNTIYF
TRBV19	TRBD1	NA	TRBJ2-5	TGTGCCAGTAGTATCCTTCCTTACTCGGACAGGGATGGAGAGACCCAGTACTTC	CASSILPYSDRDGETQYF
TRBV29-1	TRBD1	NA	TRBJ1-2	TGCAGCGTTGAATGGACGGGACAGGGCAACTATGGCTACACCTTC	CSVEWTGQGNYGYTF
TRBV2	NA	NA	TRBJ1-2	TGTGCCAGCGACAGCGTCAGAGGGGCGAATGGCTACACCTTC	CASDSVRGANGYTF
TRBV29-1	TRBD1	few	TRBJ2-4	TGCAGCGTTGAAGATCAGGTGTGGGACAGGGATTATCTAGCCAAAAACATTCAGTACTTC	CSVEDQVWDRDYLAKNIQYF
TRBV4-1	TRBD2	NA	TRBJ2-7	TGCGCCAGCAGCCGGTGGAGCGGGACCTACGAGCAGTACTTC	CASSRWSGTYEQYF
TRBV6-1	TRBD1	NA	TRBJ2-2	TGTGCCAGCAGTGAAGAAGCAGGGGGTAACGGGGAGCTGTTTTTT	CASSEEAGGNGELFF
TRBV2	NA	NA	TRBJ1-3	TGTGCCAGCAGTGAAGCATCCGGGAACACCATATATTTT	CASSEASGNTIYF
TRBV5-1	NA	NA	TRBJ2-3	TGCGCCAGCAGGGTGGGGGATCTGTCGCCCAACCCGGCCGTTATACATACGCAGTATTTT	CASRVGDLSPNPAVIHTQYF
TRBV29-1	TRBD2	NA	TRBJ2-3	TGCAGCGTTGAAGTGGTGGGACTAGGGCCGGATACGCAGTATTTT	CSVEVVGLGPDTQYF
TRBV30	TRBD1	NA	TRBJ1-5	TGTGCCTGGAGTCCGGGACAGAGCAATCAGCCCCAGCATTTT	CAWSPGQSNQPQHF
TRBV5-1	NA	NA	TRBJ2-7	TGCGCCAGCAGCTTCGGTGGGGGCTACGAGCAGTACTTC	CASSFGGGYEQYF
TRBV4-1	NA	once	TRBJ2-1	TGCTCGACATCCAGGGGCAACGCCAATGAGCAGTTCTTC	CSTSRGNANEQFF
TRBV5-1	TRBD2	NA	TRBJ2-3	TGCGCCAGCAGCACCACCCGCGCCCCACTAGCGGGGGTGTCAGATACGCAGTATTTT	CASSTTRAPLAGVSDTQYF
TRBV9	NA	NA	TRBJ2-2	TGTGCCAGCAGCGGACCCGGGACTCAACCCAACACCGGGGAGCTGTTTTTT	CASSGPGTQPNTGELFF
TRBV2	NA	NA	TRBJ1-1	TGTGCCAGCAGCGAAAATTACGAACCTCTCAACACTGAAGCTTTCTTT	CASSENYEPLNTEAFF
TRBV18	TRBD1	NA	TRBJ1-4	TGTGCCAGCTCAGGACGGGGACAGGCTGACTTT	CASSGRGQADF
TRBV30	NA	NA	TRBJ1-1	TGTGCCCGAAACATAAGGGGTGGCACTGAAGCTTTCTTT	CARNIRGGTEAFF
TRBV29-1	NA	NA	TRBJ1-2	TGCAGCGTTGAAGTTCCCGGGATCTATGGCTACACCTTC	CSVEVPGIYGYTF
TRBV29-1	TRBD1	NA	TRBJ2-1	TGCAGCGGTCACAGGGGAGAAGGGTATGAGCAGTTCTTC	CSGHRGEGYEQFF
TRBV27	NA	few	TRBJ1-2	TGTGCCAGCAGTCAGGACCTAGGACTGAATTACTATGGCTACACCTTC	CASSQDLGLNYYGYTF
TRBV15	TRBD1	NA	TRBJ2-7	TGTGCCACCAGCAGGGGACAGAGGAGCTCCTACGAGCAGTACTTC	CATSRGQRSSYEQYF
TRBV9	NA	NA	TRBJ2-7	TGTGCCAGCAGCGTAGTGTCGGGGGCTGAGCAGTACTTC	CASSVVSGAEQYF
TRBV5-1	TRBD1	few	TRBJ2-7	TGCGCCAGCAGCTTCCGACAGGGGGTTTCCTACGAGCAGTACTTC	CASSFRQGVSYEQYF
TRBV5-6	NA	NA	TRBJ2-7	TGTGCCAGCAGCTTCGGGACGGTTTCCTACGAGCAGTACTTC	CASSFGTVSYEQYF
TRBV7-6	TRBD1	NA	TRBJ2-1	TGTGCCAGCAGCCCGGGACAGAGCCTTTCAAATGAGCAGTTCTTC	CASSPGQSLSNEQFF
TRBV13	NA	few	TRBJ2-7	TGTGCCAGCAGCTTAGACAACTACGAGCAGTACTTC	CASSLDNYEQYF
TRBV30	NA	NA	TRBJ1-1	TGTGCCTGGACCCTCGGTAATATGAACACTGAAGCTTTCTTT	CAWTLGNMNTEAFF
TRBV13	TRBD2	NA	TRBJ2-1	TGTGCCAGCAGCCTCGGACTAGCGGGGCCTAATGAGCAGTTCTTC	CASSLGLAGPNEQFF
TRBV27	NA	NA	TRBJ2-3	TGTGCCAGCAGTTTATCGAAGGGGGGGACAGATACGCAGTATTTT	CASSLSKGGTDTQYF
TRBV7-9	TRBD1	NA	TRBJ2-1	TGTGCCAGCAGCGTCCGGGACAGGGGCTATGAGCAGTTCTTC	CASSVRDRGYEQFF
TRBV4-1	TRBD2	NA	TRBJ2-1	TGCGCCAGCAGCCACGAGGGGACTAGCGGGAACAATGAGCAGTTCTTC	CASSHEGTSGNNEQFF
TRBV27	TRBD1	NA	TRBJ1-5	TGTGCCAGCGCTGCAGGGGGCCGGAACCAGCCCCAGCATTTT	CASAAGGRNQPQHF
TRBV30	TRBD2	NA	TRBJ2-1	TGTGCCGGGCGGACTAGCGGGGGGCCACCCAATGAGCAGTTCTTC	CAGRTSGGPPNEQFF
TRBV30	NA	NA	TRBJ2-2	TGTGCCTGGAGCTCCGTGGGGGCCGGGGAGCTGTTTTTT	CAWSSVGAGELFF
TRBV29-1	NA	few	TRBJ2-3	TGCAGCGTTGTTCCCCCCACAGATACGCAGTATTTT	CSVVPPTDTQYF
TRBV11-3	NA	NA	TRBJ1-1	TGTGCCAGCAGTTCCGGGACTGAAGCTTTCTTT	CASSSGTEAFF
TRBV15	NA	NA	TRBJ2-5	TGTGCCACCAGCAGAGGAGCTGGGGGGCGAGAGACCCAGTACTTC	CATSRGAGGRETQYF
TRBV13	NA	NA	TRBJ2-1	TGTGCCAGCAGCATACCGACAGGCGACAATGAGCAGTTCTTC	CASSIPTGDNEQFF
TRBV29-1	NA	NA	TRBJ2-3	TGCAGCGTTGTGTTGTTCTATACGCAGTATTTT	CSVVLFYTQYF
TRBV30	NA	NA	TRBJ2-7	TGTGCCTGGAGGGGTCGGGGTTCCTACGAGCAGTACTTC	CAWRGRGSYEQYF
TRBV19	NA	NA	TRBJ1-2	TGTGCCAGTAGTATGGGGAGGGGAGGCTATGGCTACACCTTC	CASSMGRGGYGYTF
TRBV9	NA	NA	TRBJ2-2	TGTGCCAGCAGCGCCCAACCAAGATGGGCACCCAACACCGGGGAGCTGTTTTTT	CASSAQPRWAPNTGELFF
TRBV13	NA	NA	TRBJ2-7	TGCGCCAGCAGTTTATCCTCCGGGACCTTGACCTACGAGCAGTACTTC	CASSLSSGTLTYEQYF
TRBV6-5	NA	once	TRBJ2-1	TGTGCCAGCAGAATTACTCGGGGTGATGAGCAGTTCTTC	CASRITRGDEQFF
TRBV18	NA	NA	TRBJ2-3	TGTGCCAGCTCACCAAAGCTTGACAGAGCAGATACGCAGTATTTT	CASSPKLDRADTQYF
TRBV10-2	NA	NA	TRBJ1-1	TGCGCCAGCAGTCCAGACAAGAAGTTTACTGAAGCTTTCTTT	CASSPDKKFTEAFF
TRBV27	TRBD2	NA	TRBJ2-5	TGTGCCAGCAGTCCTAGCGGGGGGGCCGGGGAGACCCAGTACTTC	CASSPSGGAGETQYF
TRBV7-6	NA	few	TRBJ1-4	TGTGCCAGCAGCCCGCTGGTGGGGAGAACTAATGAAAAACTGTTTTTT	CASSPLVGRTNEKLFF